The 28 T cell receptor beta chains listed next were all sequenced from one sample in a study of breast tumors, draining lymph nodes, adjacent tissues (dated by TCRdb to the mid-2010s). The axillary draining lymph nodes of breast cancer patients were the source of the lymph node samples. Library preparation used multiplex PCR. For sequencing, an Illumina HiSeq 2000 was employed. TCRdb passed the public sequencing reads through fastp at Q25 and MiXCR, retaining productive beta sequences. Every distinct CDR3 protein forms one entry, paired with its most common genes and DNA. The sample table contains fewer than 90,000 distinct CDR3 sequences; only one count was recorded for approximately 30% of them. The ten most abundant clones make up more than 7% of the sample. The specimen was axillary lymph node tissue. These receptors were taken from a female donor with breast cancer. Some clones in this sample may be carry-over from other donors' samples.

This clonotype was recorded once. The junction departs from germline at one end; a sequencing error may be responsible. The rearrangement joins TRBV6-5 to TRBJ2-3, with 9 nucleotides matching TRBD2. Germline CDR1 MNHEY, CDR2 SVGAGI. The CDR3 spans 17 residues. The CDR3: CVSSPTNTAAGGDTQYF. CDR3 nucleotides: TGTGTCAGCAGTCCCACTAATACAGCGGCGGGGGGGGATACGCAGTATTTT.

This clonotype came up many times. DNA of the CDR3: TGTGCCAGCAGCCAGACAGGGGGCACAGATACGCAGTATTTT. Its protein product is CASSQTGGTDTQYF. The chain carries TRBV7-9 and TRBJ2-3; 8 bases are a match to TRBD1. The CDR3 is made up of 14 amino acids. From germline, CDR1 is SEHNR and CDR2 FQNEAQ (reference sequence). V gave up 5 bases and J gave up 1 base; unmatched junction bases: 2.

With respect to this clonotype: Compared with germline, one end of the junction differs, possibly owing to a read error. The chain is built from TRBV7-3 and TRBJ1-5; D remains unclear. This CDR3 spans 14 amino acids. Per germline, CDR1 SGHTA and CDR2 FQGTGA. CDR3 nucleotides: TGTGCCAGCAGCAAGTCTAGCGGGAGCCAGCTCCTTTTTTTT. This codes for CASSKSSGSQLLFF.

A note on this clonotype: This may be a read error, as it is one base from a much larger clone. The chain carries TRBV28 and TRBJ2-7; D possibly corresponds to TRBD1 (5 bases). The germline gives CDR1 MDHEN, CDR2 SYDVKM. V lost 5 bases and J 5 bases, leaving 22 bases between the germline ends. This CDR3 is 16 amino acids long. CDR3 DNA sequence: TGTGCCAGCAGTAAGGGGCCGATGGGTATTTTCCACGAGCAGTACTTC. Translation gives CASSKGPMGIFHEQYF.

This clonotype was seen repeatedly, ten times or more. The chain uses TRBV10-3 and TRBJ2-1; no clear D. The V gene's germline CDR1 is ENHRY and CDR2 SYGVKD. Trimming removed 6 bases from V and 4 bases from J, with 10 bases in between. The CDR3 extends over 13 amino acids. Here the CDR3 reads CAIRPDPYNEQFF. The CDR3 DNA sequence: TGTGCCATCAGACCCGACCCATACAATGAGCAGTTCTTC.

This clonotype was seen many times. At one end the junction does not follow the germline gene, possibly because of a read error. The chain employs TRBV6-5 and TRBJ1-2; 7 positions match TRBD1. This CDR3 is 15 amino acids long. Germline loops: CDR1 MNHEY, CDR2 SVGAGI. The CDR3 spells CASSHSATGYGGYTF. In DNA form, the CDR3 reads TGTGCCAGCAGTCACTCCGCGACAGGGTACGGTGGCTACACCTTC.

This clonotype was counted at least ten times. This sequence joins TRBV4-1 and TRBJ2-7; the D is unclear. The CDR3 runs to 14 residues. V was trimmed by 1 base and J by 0 bases, leaving 7 bases between them. CDR1 is MGHRA, CDR2 YSYEKL, per germline. In DNA, the CDR3 is TGCGCCAGCAGCCAAGCGCTAGGCTCCTACGAGCAGTACTTC. The encoded protein is CASSQALGSYEQYF.

The sample holds many counts of this clonotype. The gene calls are TRBV6-1 and TRBJ1-3; D uncertain. Trimming removed 3 bases at V and 4 bases at J, with 10 bases between. The germline CDR1 and CDR2 sequences are MNHNS and SASEGT. The CDR3 extends over 14 amino acids. CDR3 sequence: CASSEGGSGNTIYF. CDR3 nucleotides: TGTGCCAGCAGTGAGGGAGGTTCAGGAAACACCATATATTTT.

The table lists this clonotype with many counts. This could be a read error, since a much larger clone is one nucleotide away. CDR3 in amino acids: CSAYRGSDGSTF. The DNA of the CDR3 is TGCAGTGCTTACAGGGGAAGCGATGGCTCCACCTTC. V is TRBV20-1 and J is TRBJ1-2, with TRBD1 matching 7 bases. The CDR3 consists of 12 residues. The V gene's germline CDR1 is DFQATT and CDR2 SNEGSKA (reference sequence).

The chain links TRBV3-2 to TRBJ2-5; TRBD1 is taken as the D call from the table, unchecked against the DNA. TRBV3-2 is a known pseudogene. The CDR3 totals 15 residues. This chain's CDR3 is CASSQGARGKKTQYF. CDR3 DNA sequence: TGTGCCAGCAGCCAAGGTGCCAGGGGAAAAAAGACCCAGTACTTC.

There are many counts of this clonotype. This chain connects TRBV19 to TRBJ2-5; 9 bases agree with TRBD2. Germline V gene data show CDR1 as LNHDA and CDR2 as SQIVND (reference sequence). This CDR3 region has 14 residues. V shed 4 bases, J shed 5 bases, and the junction held 5 bases outside the gene matches. CDR3 DNA: TGTGCCAGTAGTAAAGCGGGAGGAGGGGAGACCCAGTACTTC. This gives the protein CASSKAGGGETQYF.

This clonotype came up many times. The chain links TRBV9 to TRBJ1-3; 7 nucleotides line up with TRBD1. Germline V gives CDR1 SGDLS, CDR2 YYNGEE. Unmatched junction bases numbered 8, after V lost 4 bases and J lost 1 base. The CDR3 is 16 residues long. The CDR3 DNA sequence: TGTGCCAGCAGCAAAGACAGGGCCTTATCTGGAAACACCATATATTTT. It is translated as CASSKDRALSGNTIYF.

This clonotype has at least ten counts. This chain uses TRBV7-9 with TRBJ2-3; D is perhaps TRBD1 or TRBD2 (6 bases each). Trimming left V 2 bases short and J 1 base short, with 10 bases between. Germline assignment: CDR1 SEHNR and CDR2 FQNEAQ (reference sequence). There are 15 residues in the CDR3. Here the CDR3 DNA reads TGTGCCAGCAGCTTACGGGGGCGCGGCACAGATACGCAGTATTTT. Amino acids: CASSLRGRGTDTQYF. The full variable domain, in which reference TRBV7-9 and TRBJ2-3 provide the parts outside the CDR3, is DTGVSQNPRHKITKRGQNVTFRCDPISEHNRLYWYRQTLGQGPEFLTYFQNEAQLEKSRLLSDRFSAERPKGSFSTLEIQRTEQGDSAMYLCASSLRGRGTDTQYFGPGTRLTVL.

This clonotype came up many times. CDR3 protein: CASSPTGDYGYTF. The CDR3 region has the DNA TGTGCCAGCAGCCCGACAGGGGACTATGGCTACACCTTC. This sequence joins TRBV7-3 and TRBJ1-2, with 8 bases lining up with TRBD1. The J segment lost 3 bases and the V segment lost 5 bases, leaving 2 bases of the junction unmatched. CDR1 is SGHTA and CDR2 is FQGTGA in the germline V gene. The CDR3 totals 13 residues.

At least ten counts were recorded for this clonotype. The chain couples TRBV24-1 to TRBJ2-1; TRBD2 matches 10 bases. V gave up 9 bases and J gave up 8 bases; unmatched junction bases: 9. Germline assignment: CDR1 KGHDR and CDR2 SFDVKD. The CDR3 contains 14 residues. CDR3 region: CATGVAGGIDEQFF. DNA of the CDR3: TGTGCCACCGGAGTAGCGGGAGGTATAGATGAGCAGTTCTTC.

This clonotype was detected ten times or more. The chain couples TRBV20-1 to TRBJ2-7; 9 bases fit TRBD2. Germline V CDR1 and CDR2: DFQATT, SNEGSKA (reference sequence). The CDR3 has 13 amino acids. The V gene end was trimmed by 4 bases and the J gene end by 2 bases; junction bases not matched to a gene: 3. The CDR3 spells CSAKRTSAYEQYF. The CDR3 DNA sequence: TGCAGTGCTAAAAGGACTAGCGCCTACGAGCAGTACTTC.

This clonotype was detected only a few times. With a much larger clone just one base away, this may be a read error. V is TRBV6-5 and J is TRBJ1-2; 8 bases align to TRBD1. CDR3 length: 12 residues. The V gene end was trimmed by 8 bases and the J gene end by 8 bases; junction bases not matched to a gene: 7. Germline V gene sequence: CDR1 MNHEY, CDR2 SVGAGI. The CDR3 region has the DNA TGTGCCAGCGGGCACAGGGGGATCGGCTACACCTTC. Residues: CASGHRGIGYTF.

This clonotype was found many times. The chain carries TRBV15 and TRBJ2-5; D tentatively reads TRBD1 or TRBD2 (5 bases each). V lost 0 bases, J lost 11 bases, and 16 bases lay in between. This CDR3 contains 14 residues. Per the germline V gene, CDR1 is LNHNV and CDR2 is YYDKDF (reference sequence). CDR3 loop: CATSRDLTSGPQYF. In DNA form, the CDR3 reads TGTGCCACCAGCAGAGATCTGACCTCGGGGCCTCAGTACTTC. Using reference TRBV15 and TRBJ2-5 for the parts outside the CDR3, the full variable domain is DAMVIQNPRYQVTQFGKPVTLSCSQTLNHNVMYWYQQKSSQAPKLLFHYYDKDFNNEADTPDNFQSRRPNTSFCFLDIRSPGLGDTAMYLCATSRDLTSGPQYFGPGTRLLVL.

At least ten counts were recorded for this clonotype. The chain uses TRBV11-1 and TRBJ2-3, with D perhaps TRBD1 (5 bases). CDR3 length: 14 amino acids. The V end was cut by 1 base, the J end by 3 bases, with 8 bases between. The germline gives CDR1 SGHAT, CDR2 FQDESV (reference sequence). CDR3 in DNA: TGTGCCAGCAGCTTAGGACAGCAGACAGATACGCAGTATTTT. The encoded protein is CASSLGQQTDTQYF.

This clonotype showed up just once. This sequence joins TRBV29-1 and TRBJ1-2; maybe TRBD1 (5 bases). V lost 4 bases and J 7 bases, leaving 10 bases between the germline ends. Looked up from germline, CDR1 is SQVTM and CDR2 is ANQGSEA. This CDR3 region has 11 residues. The CDR3 is CSVVTGCGYTF. The CDR3 bases are TGCAGCGTTGTAACAGGCTGTGGCTACACCTTC.

At least ten counts were recorded for this clonotype. The chain employs TRBV29-1 and TRBJ2-1; D perhaps matches TRBD2 (7 bases). Per the germline V gene, CDR1 is SQVTM and CDR2 is ANQGSEA. This CDR3 is built from 12 residues. The V end was cut by 6 bases, the J end by 15 bases, with 21 bases between. In DNA, the CDR3 is TGCAGCGTCTCCCTAGGGGGGGTACCCCTGTTCTTC. Encoded protein: CSVSLGGVPLFF.

Notes on this clonotype: The missing conserved phenylalanine or tryptophan at the end of this CDR3 makes a read error likely. This chain links TRBV7-2 with TRBJ2-5; D unclear. Germline assignment: CDR1 SGHTA and CDR2 FQGNSA. CDR3 length: 14 residues. The CDR3: CASSYGSVQQTQYL. Written as DNA, the CDR3 is TGTGCCAGCAGCTATGGATCAGTCCAACAGACCCAGTACCTC.

In this sample, this clonotype turned up many times. V gene TRBV7-9 combines with J gene TRBJ2-7; 8 nucleotides match TRBD2. Looked up from germline, CDR1 is SEHNR and CDR2 is FQNEAQ (reference sequence). CDR3 length equals 15 residues. Germline trimming cut 8 bases from V and 3 bases from J; bases unmatched to any gene: 12. In nucleotides, the CDR3 is TGTGCCAGCCTGATCGGCGGGACTAGTAACTACGAGCAGTACTTC. This sequence encodes CASLIGGTSNYEQYF.

This clonotype was counted a few times. A much more abundant neighbour one base away suggests this may be a read error. This chain links TRBV12-5 with TRBJ2-3; D ambiguous. This CDR3 contains 12 residues. CDR1 and CDR2 (germline): LGHNT, FRNRAP. The V gene lost 3 bases and the J gene lost 4 bases, with 5 bases spanning the gap. The CDR3 region is CASGFSADTQYF. Written as DNA, the CDR3 is TGTGCTAGTGGTTTCAGCGCAGATACGCAGTATTTT.

This clonotype was picked up one time. The chain recombines TRBV6-2 or TRBV6-3 with TRBJ2-5, with TRBD2 as a possible D gene (5 bases). V lost 5 bases to trimming and J lost 0 bases, with 13 bases between them. There are 15 residues in the CDR3. Germline CDR1 MNHEY, CDR2 SVGEGT. In DNA, the CDR3 is TGTGCCAGCAGTGAGTCGGGGAGCCACCAAGAGACCCAGTACTTC. Amino acids: CASSESGSHQETQYF.

The chain joins TRBV6-2 or TRBV6-3 to TRBJ2-1, with a tentative D call TRBD2 (6 bases). Germline lookup yields CDR1 MNHEY and CDR2 SVGEGT. The CDR3 length is 14 residues. V shed 7 bases and J shed 8 bases, with 18 bases lying between them. CDR3 residues: CASITIGGPHEQFF. Here the CDR3 DNA reads TGTGCCAGCATCACAATCGGGGGTCCCCATGAGCAGTTCTTC.

This clonotype was seen many times. The gene calls are TRBV7-2 and TRBJ2-7; 12 bases align to TRBD2. CDR3 size: 14 residues. CDR1 and CDR2 from the germline V gene are SGHTA and FQGNSA. V lost 5 bases and J lost 6; bases outside the gene matches: 5. The CDR3 sequence: CASSKPGLAGEQYF. In DNA form, the CDR3 reads TGTGCCAGCAGCAAACCGGGACTAGCGGGCGAGCAGTACTTC.

At least ten counts were recorded for this clonotype. The CDR3 sequence is CASRRAPVSYEQYF. The DNA for the CDR3 is TGTGCCAGCAGGAGGGCACCGGTTAGCTACGAGCAGTACTTC. This chain joins TRBV27 and TRBJ2-7; D perhaps matches TRBD2 (5 bases). This CDR3 is 14 amino acids long. CDR1 and CDR2 from the germline V gene are MNHEY and SMNVEV (reference sequence). Trimming cost V 6 bases and J 3 bases, with 15 bases left between them.